A few counts support the clone carrying this T cell receptor beta chain. The target antigen is unknown. This sample was taken from a study of CD8+ T cells in alopecia areata. Regarding the study as a whole: Mice showed clearer TCR sharing than patients did, a gap that was possibly HLA-related.

Treatment specified: oral pan-JAK inhibitor, 5-10 mg twice daily. Obtained from alopecia areata patients were lesional scalp punch biopsies along with peripheral blood. Germline CDR1 is DFQATT and CDR2 is SNEGSKA (reference sequence). The CDR3 is 11 amino acids. V was shortened by 6 bases and J by 6 bases, with 10 bases between the two germline ends. cDNA prepared by RNA extraction and subsequent reverse transcription served as the template for sequencing. Profiling relied on immunoSEQ multiplex PCR, and the TCRdb table lists in-frame clones only, not all of them. The sample lists roughly 190,000 clones; 50% to 60% were seen once.

Sequencing used CD4+ T cells sorted from blood, obtained at week 4, from a patient treated with tofacitinib. The receptor comes from a human donor with alopecia areata. The chain has TRBV20-1 and TRBJ2-3; unclear D gene. CDR3: CSARPWDTQYF. In DNA, the CDR3 is TGCAGTGCGCGCCCGTGGGATACGCAGTATTTT.